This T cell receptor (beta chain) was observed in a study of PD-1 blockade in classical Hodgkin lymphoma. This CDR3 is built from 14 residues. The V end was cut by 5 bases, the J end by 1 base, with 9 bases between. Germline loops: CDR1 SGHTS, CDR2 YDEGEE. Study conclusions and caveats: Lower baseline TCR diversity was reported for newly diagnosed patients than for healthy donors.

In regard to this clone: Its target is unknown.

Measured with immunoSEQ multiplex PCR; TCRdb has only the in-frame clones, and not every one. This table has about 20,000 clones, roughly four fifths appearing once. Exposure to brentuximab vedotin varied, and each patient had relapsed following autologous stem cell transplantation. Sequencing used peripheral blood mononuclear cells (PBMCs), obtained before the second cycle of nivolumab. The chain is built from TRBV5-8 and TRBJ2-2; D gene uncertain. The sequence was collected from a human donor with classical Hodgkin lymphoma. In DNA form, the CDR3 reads TGTGCCAGCAGATCGGTACAGAACACCGGGGAGCTGTTTTTT. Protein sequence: CASRSVQNTGELFF. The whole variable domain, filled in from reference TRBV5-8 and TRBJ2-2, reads EAGVTQSPTHLIKTRGQQATLRCSPISGHTSVYWYQQALGLGLQFLLWYDEGEERNRGNFPPRFSGRQFPNYSSELNVNALELEDSALYLCASRSVQNTGELFFGEGSRLTVL.